This TCR beta chain is from a study of blood T cell repertoires in COVID-19. Germline CDR1 is MNHEY and CDR2 is SVGEGT. CDR3 length equals 18 residues. The V gene lost 0 bases and the J gene lost 7 bases, with 19 bases spanning the gap. Only in-frame clones appear in the TCRdb table, and some are missing; sequencing was by immunoSEQ multiplex PCR. The sample contains tens of thousands of clones, 70% to 90% of which appear only once. The source material was peripheral blood. This clonotype was obtained from a woman aged 55-69 years with acute or convalescent COVID-19. The chain joins TRBV6-2 or TRBV6-3 to TRBJ1-6; possibly TRBD1 for D (6 bases). Here the CDR3 reads CASSYSLGGAGVNSPLHF. CDR3 sequence (DNA): TGTGCCAGCAGTTACTCACTCGGGGGGGCTGGCGTAAATTCACCCCTCCACTTT.